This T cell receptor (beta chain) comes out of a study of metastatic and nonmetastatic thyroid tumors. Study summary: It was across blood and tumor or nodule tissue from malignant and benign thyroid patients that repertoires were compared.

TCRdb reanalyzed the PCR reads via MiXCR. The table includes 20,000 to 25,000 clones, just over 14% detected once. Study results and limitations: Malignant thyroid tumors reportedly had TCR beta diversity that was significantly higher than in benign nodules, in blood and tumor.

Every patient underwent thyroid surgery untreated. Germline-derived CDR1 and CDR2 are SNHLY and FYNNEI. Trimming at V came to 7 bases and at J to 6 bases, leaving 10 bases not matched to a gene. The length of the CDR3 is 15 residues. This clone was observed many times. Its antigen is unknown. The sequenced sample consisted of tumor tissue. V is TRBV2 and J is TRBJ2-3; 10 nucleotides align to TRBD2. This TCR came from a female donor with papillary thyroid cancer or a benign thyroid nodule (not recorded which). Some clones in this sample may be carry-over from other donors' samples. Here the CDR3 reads CASTLAGANRDTQYF. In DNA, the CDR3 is TGTGCCAGCACCCTAGCGGGGGCTAACCGGGATACGCAGTATTTT.